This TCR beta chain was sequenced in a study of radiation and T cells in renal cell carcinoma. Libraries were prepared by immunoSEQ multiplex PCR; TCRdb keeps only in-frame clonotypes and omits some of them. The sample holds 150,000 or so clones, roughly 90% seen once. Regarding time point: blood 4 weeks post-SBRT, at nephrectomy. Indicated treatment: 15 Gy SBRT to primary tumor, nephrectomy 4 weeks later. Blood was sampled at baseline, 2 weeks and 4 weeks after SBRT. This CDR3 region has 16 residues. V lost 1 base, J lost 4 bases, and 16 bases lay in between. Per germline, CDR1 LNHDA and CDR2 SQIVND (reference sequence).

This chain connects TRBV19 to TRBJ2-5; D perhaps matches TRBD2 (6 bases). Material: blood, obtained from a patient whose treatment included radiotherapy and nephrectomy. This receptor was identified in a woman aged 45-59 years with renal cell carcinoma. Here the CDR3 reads CASSIVRDPRGETQYF. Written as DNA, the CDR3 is TGTGCCAGTAGTATAGTCCGGGACCCGCGGGGAGAGACCCAGTACTTC. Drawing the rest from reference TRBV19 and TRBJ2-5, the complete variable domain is DGGITQSPKYLFRKEGQNVTLSCEQNLNHDAMYWYRQDPGQGLRLIYYSQIVNDFQKGDIAEGYSVSREKKESFPLTVTSAQKNPTAFYLCASSIVRDPRGETQYFGPGTRLLVL.